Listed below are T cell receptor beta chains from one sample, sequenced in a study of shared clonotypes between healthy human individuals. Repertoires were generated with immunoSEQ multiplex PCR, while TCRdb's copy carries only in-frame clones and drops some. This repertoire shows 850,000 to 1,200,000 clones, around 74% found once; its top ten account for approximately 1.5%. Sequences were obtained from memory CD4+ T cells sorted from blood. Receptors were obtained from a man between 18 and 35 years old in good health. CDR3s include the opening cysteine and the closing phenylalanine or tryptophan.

CDR3 protein: CVSRSAGPENQPQHF; J gene: TRBJ1-5; V gene: TRBV28
CDR3 protein: CASSRGPARGAANEKLFF; J gene: TRBJ1-4; V gene: TRBV5-4
CDR3 protein: CAISRTDQETQYF; J gene: TRBJ2-5; V gene: TRBV10-3
CDR3 protein: CASMGEGLAGEGTDTQYF; J gene: TRBJ2-3; V gene: TRBV19
CDR3 protein: CASSLLQDQPQHF; J gene: TRBJ1-5; V gene: TRBV6-1
CDR3 protein: CASSAQGARETQYF; J gene: TRBJ2-5; V gene: TRBV11-3
CDR3 protein: CASSKTGGIQYF; J gene: TRBJ2-4; V gene: TRBV2
CDR3 protein: CASSPWGGNTIYF; J gene: TRBJ1-3; V gene: TRBV11-2
CDR3 protein: CASSLYRGDGEQYF; J gene: TRBJ2-7; V gene: TRBV5-6
CDR3 protein: CASSPRQGAGELFF; J gene: TRBJ2-2; V gene: TRBV9
CDR3 protein: CASSLAWQGRHEQYF; J gene: TRBJ2-7; V gene: TRBV5-4
CDR3 protein: CASSVAFMGGQETQYF; J gene: TRBJ2-5; V gene: TRBV9
CDR3 protein: CASSLAAGQGTEAFF; J gene: TRBJ1-1; V gene: TRBV5-4
CDR3 protein: CASSPRRGSSYEQYF; J gene: TRBJ2-7; V gene: TRBV18
CDR3 protein: CASHGPSDTQYF; J gene: TRBJ2-3; V gene: TRBV18
CDR3 protein: CASSPKASGSTDTQYF; J gene: TRBJ2-3; V gene: TRBV18
CDR3 protein: CASSRLRGDNEQFF; J gene: TRBJ2-1; V gene: TRBV6-6
CDR3 protein: CASSLTGTLNHEQFF; J gene: TRBJ2-1; V gene: TRBV2
CDR3 protein: CATKGGGDDIQYF; J gene: TRBJ2-4; V gene: TRBV10-3
CDR3 protein: CASQTGNYEQYF; J gene: TRBJ2-7; V gene: TRBV10-3
CDR3 protein: CASSPDRGDEKLFF; J gene: TRBJ1-4; V gene: TRBV2
CDR3 protein: CASSYPGEKLFF; J gene: TRBJ1-4; V gene: TRBV6-5
CDR3 protein: CASSATIEAFF; J gene: TRBJ1-1; V gene: TRBV7-9
CDR3 protein: CASSLADRFHEQYF; J gene: .; V gene: TRBV11-3
CDR3 protein: CASSPLIHNEQFF; J gene: TRBJ2-1; V gene: TRBV18